These T cell receptor beta chains were read from a single sample in a study of T cells in lung cancer brain metastases. TCRdb keeps only in-frame clones here, not all; method: immunoSEQ multiplex PCR. This sample has 1,500 to 2,000 clones, with around four fifths found just once. Sequencing used tumor tissue from the primary lung tumor. The receptors originated from a man between 65 and 85 years old with non-small cell lung cancer. CDR3s include the opening cysteine and the closing phenylalanine or tryptophan.

v_gene: TRBV6-4; j_gene: TRBJ2-3; CDR3aa: CASSLGTGSFDTQYF
v_gene: TRBV7-6; j_gene: TRBJ2-3; CDR3aa: CASSSAGSFGDTQYF
v_gene: TRBV4-3; j_gene: TRBJ2-3; CDR3aa: CASSQERASGRADTQYF
v_gene: TRBV18; j_gene: TRBJ2-1; CDR3aa: CASSPSTGTSYNEQFF
v_gene: TRBV4-1; j_gene: TRBJ1-2; CDR3aa: CASSQDRGWDSYGYIF
v_gene: TRBV5-4; j_gene: TRBJ2-5; CDR3aa: CASSLTLRETQYF
v_gene: TRBV18; j_gene: TRBJ2-3; CDR3aa: CASSPPASGGEDTQYF
v_gene: TRBV5-1; j_gene: TRBJ1-1; CDR3aa: CASSLGPLGNTEAFF
v_gene: TRBV2; j_gene: TRBJ2-2; CDR3aa: CASKRDRGIGELFF
v_gene: TRBV11-2; j_gene: TRBJ2-1; CDR3aa: CASSLDLWGYNEQFF
v_gene: TRBV4-2; j_gene: TRBJ1-2; CDR3aa: CASSQGQGANYGYTF
v_gene: TRBV11-3; j_gene: TRBJ2-5; CDR3aa: CASSLRKAGVEETQYF
v_gene: TRBV5-1; j_gene: TRBJ1-3; CDR3aa: CASSFTGGAGNTIYF
v_gene: TRBV14; j_gene: TRBJ1-1; CDR3aa: CASSQIQNTEAFF
v_gene: TRBV18; j_gene: TRBJ1-4; CDR3aa: CASSPSENEKLFF
v_gene: TRBV11-2; j_gene: TRBJ2-2; CDR3aa: CASSLGRGGELFF
v_gene: TRBV7-2; j_gene: TRBJ2-5; CDR3aa: CASSPGGRAGETQYF
v_gene: TRBV18; j_gene: TRBJ2-7; CDR3aa: CASSPLPGAEYEQYF
v_gene: TRBV29-1; j_gene: TRBJ2-7; CDR3aa: CSVEGRGGRNEQYF
v_gene: TRBV7-9; j_gene: TRBJ1-1; CDR3aa: CASSLTGTRGTEAFF
v_gene: TRBV29-1; j_gene: TRBJ1-1; CDR3aa: CSSVQGSNTEAFF
v_gene: TRBV19; j_gene: TRBJ1-1; CDR3aa: CASCNSAEAFF
v_gene: TRBV7-3; j_gene: TRBJ1-1; CDR3aa: CASSLGGSTEAFF
v_gene: TRBV11-1; j_gene: TRBJ2-1; CDR3aa: CASSLFRVVTSSSYNEQFF
v_gene: TRBV7-6; j_gene: TRBJ2-3; CDR3aa: CASSRTDLALDTQYF
v_gene: TRBV5-6; j_gene: TRBJ1-1; CDR3aa: CASSPNGPRANTEAFF
v_gene: TRBV7-2; j_gene: TRBJ1-2; CDR3aa: CASSSVNPEGAGYGYTF
v_gene: TRBV7-2; j_gene: TRBJ1-2; CDR3aa: CASSYTGDDGYTF
v_gene: TRBV28; j_gene: TRBJ2-7; CDR3aa: CASSFGVPGGAEQYF
v_gene: TRBV11-2; j_gene: TRBJ1-3; CDR3aa: CASSLVPGERGNTIYF
v_gene: TRBV5-1; j_gene: TRBJ2-1; CDR3aa: CASSLGASSYNEQFF
v_gene: TRBV15; j_gene: TRBJ2-3; CDR3aa: CATSRDRGPADTQYF
v_gene: TRBV19; j_gene: TRBJ2-5; CDR3aa: CASSSGIQETQYF
v_gene: TRBV4-2; j_gene: TRBJ1-1; CDR3aa: CASSQVMGDTEAFF
v_gene: TRBV30; j_gene: TRBJ2-3; CDR3aa: CASSGGVGTDTQYF
v_gene: TRBV7-9; j_gene: TRBJ2-1; CDR3aa: CASSLVYWGLTGDNEQFF
v_gene: TRBV5-1; j_gene: TRBJ2-3; CDR3aa: CASSFSGTTTDTQYF
v_gene: TRBV27; j_gene: TRBJ2-3; CDR3aa: CATRTGIVSDTQYF
v_gene: TRBV6-1; j_gene: TRBJ2-1; CDR3aa: CASSVWGTAYNEQFF
v_gene: TRBV28; j_gene: TRBJ2-3; CDR3aa: CASSPSDAGASGRHRGGIF
v_gene: TRBV4-1; j_gene: TRBJ1-2; CDR3aa: CASSQDSGGQVYGYTF
v_gene: TRBV6-4; j_gene: TRBJ1-5; CDR3aa: CASSRDILNQPQHF
v_gene: TRBV6-6; j_gene: TRBJ2-2; CDR3aa: CASSSRTSGSTGELFF
v_gene: TRBV2; j_gene: TRBJ2-2; CDR3aa: CASRIAGGYTGELFF
v_gene: TRBV11-2; j_gene: TRBJ2-3; CDR3aa: CASSLNPSLDTQYF
v_gene: TRBV18; j_gene: TRBJ1-2; CDR3aa: CASSPQGETNYGYTF